Listed below are T cell receptor beta chains from one sample, sequenced in a study of shared clonotypes between healthy human individuals. Method: immunoSEQ multiplex PCR; TCRdb's copy keeps in-frame clones and lacks some. The table shows more than 450,000 clones, with less than 85% occurring only once. Specimen: PBMCs. These receptors were taken from a woman aged 40 to 55 in good health. Some clones in this sample may be carry-over from other donors' samples. CDR3s include the opening cysteine and the closing phenylalanine or tryptophan. A D gene is named only where the DNA matches it firmly. Clone sizes are given selectively: once, few, many, or a class where the clone is expanded.

v_call	clone_size	d_call	j_call	cdr3_length	cdr3_aa	cdr3_nt
TRBV11-2	-	-	TRBJ2-7	14	CASGEQGPLREQYF	TGTGCCAGCGGGGAGCAGGGGCCCCTTCGGGAGCAGTACTTC
TRBV5-1	once	-	TRBJ2-3	15	CASSTGQSGRDTQYF	TGCGCCAGCAGCACCGGACAGTCAGGTCGGGATACGCAGTATTTT
TRBV5-6	once	TRBD2	TRBJ2-7	16	CASSLALTGGLYEQYF	TGTGCCAGCAGCTTGGCTTTAACGGGAGGGCTGTACGAGCAGTACTTC
TRBV10-2	-	-	TRBJ2-3	16	CASSERRRNIQDTQYF	TGCGCCAGCAGTGAGAGGCGACGGAATATCCAGGATACGCAGTATTTT
TRBV9	few	-	TRBJ2-4	15	CASSVADLPQGIQYF	TGTGCCAGCAGCGTGGCAGACCTCCCTCAGGGGATTCAGTACTTC
TRBV7-9	-	-	TRBJ1-3	13	CASSSNSGNTIYF	TGTGCCAGCAGCTCAAACTCTGGAAACACCATATATTTT
TRBV5-1	once	TRBD2	TRBJ2-5	15	CASSLGYGRAETQYF	TGCGCCAGCAGCTTGGGGTACGGGAGGGCCGAGACCCAGTACTTC
TRBV9	-	TRBD1	TRBJ2-7	14	CASSDTTQGYEQYF	TGTGCCAGCAGCGATACAACACAGGGGTACGAGCAGTACTTC
TRBV7-8	-	-	TRBJ1-4	13	CASSVYRNEKLFF	TGTGCCAGCAGCGTATACAGAAATGAAAAACTGTTTTTT
TRBV18	-	-	TRBJ2-1	17	CASSPPAAGRLYNEQFF	TGTGCCAGCTCACCTCCCGCGGCGGGAAGATTATACAATGAGCAGTTCTTC
TRBV7-8	-	TRBD2	TRBJ2-5	15	CASSPGTTLGETQYF	TGTGCCAGCAGCCCGGGGACTACCCTCGGGGAGACCCAGTACTTC
TRBV5-4	-	-	TRBJ2-2	15	CASSAGHSNTGELFF	TGTGCCAGCAGCGCCGGACACTCAAACACCGGGGAGCTGTTTTTT
TRBV2	-	-	TRBJ2-2	13	CASTLAGPGELFF	TGTGCCAGCACCCTCGCGGGTCCCGGGGAGCTGTTTTTT
TRBV7-9	-	TRBD2	TRBJ2-7	15	CASSSLAGYAYEQYF	TGTGCCAGCAGCTCACTAGCGGGATATGCCTACGAGCAGTACTTC
TRBV18	-	-	TRBJ2-2	13	CASSPRRPGELFF	TGTGCCAGCTCACCGCGTAGGCCCGGGGAGCTGTTTTTT
TRBV5-1	-	-	TRBJ2-7	13	CASSSDASYEQYF	TGCGCCAGCAGCTCCGACGCATCCTACGAGCAGTACTTC
TRBV7-2	-	-	TRBJ1-1	12	CASSLDNTEAFF	TGTGCCAGCAGCCTAGACAACACTGAAGCTTTCTTT
TRBV30	-	-	TRBJ2-6	17	CAWSRTGRTSGANVLTF	TGTGCCTGGAGTCGGACCGGACGGACCTCTGGGGCCAACGTCCTGACTTTC
TRBV9	-	-	TRBJ2-1	15	CASSATDNRFNEQFF	TGTGCCAGCAGCGCTACTGACAACCGTTTTAATGAGCAGTTCTTC
TRBV7-3	-	TRBD2	TRBJ2-2	18	CASSPWTSGNSVTGELFF	TGTGCCAGCAGCCCCTGGACTAGCGGGAATTCGGTCACCGGGGAGCTGTTTTTT
TRBV5-4	-	TRBD2	TRBJ2-7	15	CASSLGGEHRYEQYF	TGTGCCAGCAGCCTGGGAGGGGAACATCGATACGAGCAGTACTTC
TRBV6-6	-	-	TRBJ2-2	15	CASSPHSSYTGELFF	TGTGCCAGCAGTCCTCACAGTTCTTACACCGGGGAGCTGTTTTTT
TRBV18	-	TRBD1	TRBJ2-7	13	CASSPPQGGEQYF	TGTGCCAGCTCACCACCACAGGGGGGCGAGCAGTACTTC
TRBV7-6	-	-	TRBJ2-1	12	CASSLVRDEQFF	TGTGCCAGCAGCTTAGTACGAGATGAGCAGTTCTTC
TRBV29-1	-	TRBD2	TRBJ2-7	13	CSVESGRTYEQYF	TGCAGCGTTGAAAGCGGGAGGACCTACGAGCAGTACTTC
TRBV2	once	-	TRBJ2-1	20	CASSEPSRDEGVRSYNEQFF	TGTGCCAGCAGTGAACCATCCCGAGATGAAGGGGTGCGTTCCTACAATGAGCAGTTCTTC
TRBV15	-	-	TRBJ1-1	13	CATSREWDTEAFF	TGTGCCACCAGCAGAGAGTGGGACACTGAAGCTTTCTTT
TRBV11-2	-	TRBD2	TRBJ2-7	13	CASSQGTIAEQYF	TGTGCCAGCAGCCAAGGGACTATCGCCGAGCAGTACTTC
TRBV7-2	-	TRBD2	TRBJ2-2	15	CASSPGLAGGGELFF	TGTGCCAGCAGCCCGGGACTAGCGGGAGGCGGGGAGCTGTTTTTT